This T cell receptor (beta chain) comes out of a study of cytomegalovirus exposure and HLA in healthy donors. With 60 Vbeta and 13 Jbeta primers, the PCR was carried out. Clones were sequenced by immunoSEQ multiplex PCR, and TCRdb holds only the in-frame ones, with some missing. The sample has about 130,000 clones; 80% are singletons. The CDR3 length is 14 residues. J was trimmed by 4 bases and V by 5 bases; bases with no gene match: 7. Germline assignment: CDR1 MNHEY and CDR2 SVGAGI. The clonotype was recovered from a woman between 35 and 50 years old in good health and CMV-seronegative. The chain recombines TRBV6-5 with TRBJ2-5, with TRBD1 matching 7 bases. The sequencing input was PBMCs. In nucleotides, the CDR3 is TGTGCCAGCAGTCCTTTACAGGGGCGAGAGACCCAGTACTTC. It codes for CASSPLQGRETQYF.